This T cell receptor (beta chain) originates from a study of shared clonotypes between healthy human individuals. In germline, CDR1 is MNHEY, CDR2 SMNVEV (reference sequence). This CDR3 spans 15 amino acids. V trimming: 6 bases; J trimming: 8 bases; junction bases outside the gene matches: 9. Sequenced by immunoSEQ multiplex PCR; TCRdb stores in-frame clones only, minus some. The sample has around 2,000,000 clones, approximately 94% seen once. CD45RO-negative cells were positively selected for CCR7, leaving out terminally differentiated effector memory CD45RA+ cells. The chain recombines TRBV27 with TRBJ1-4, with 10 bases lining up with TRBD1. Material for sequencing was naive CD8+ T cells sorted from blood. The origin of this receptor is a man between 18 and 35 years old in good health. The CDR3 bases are TGTGCCAGCAGATTAGTCGGGACAGGGGACGAAAAACTGTTTTTT. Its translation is CASRLVGTGDEKLFF.